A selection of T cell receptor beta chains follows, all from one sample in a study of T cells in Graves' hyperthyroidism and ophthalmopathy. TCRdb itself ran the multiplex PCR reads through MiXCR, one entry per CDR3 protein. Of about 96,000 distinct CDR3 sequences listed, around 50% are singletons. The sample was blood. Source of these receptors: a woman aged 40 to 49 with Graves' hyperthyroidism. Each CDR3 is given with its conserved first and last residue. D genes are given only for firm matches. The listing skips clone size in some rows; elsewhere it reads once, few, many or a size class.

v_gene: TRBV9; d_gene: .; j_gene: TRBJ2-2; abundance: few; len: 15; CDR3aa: CASRGEGVNTGELFF; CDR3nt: TGTGCCAGCAGAGGTGAAGGGGTGAACACCGGGGAGCTGTTTTTT
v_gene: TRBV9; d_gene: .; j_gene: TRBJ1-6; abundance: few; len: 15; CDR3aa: CASTRGAVRDSPLHF; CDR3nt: TGTGCCAGCACCCGGGGGGCGGTTAGAGATTCACCCCTCCACTTT
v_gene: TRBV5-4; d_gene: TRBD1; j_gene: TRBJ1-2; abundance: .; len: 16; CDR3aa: CASSLGTTGGAGPLTF; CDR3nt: TGTGCCAGCAGCTTGGGAACGACAGGGGGCGCGGGACCCCTCACCTTC
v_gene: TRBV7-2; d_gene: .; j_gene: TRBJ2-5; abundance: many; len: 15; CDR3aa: CASSPGLGTPETQYF; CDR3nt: TGTGCCAGCAGCCCCGGATTAGGGACCCCCGAGACCCAGTACTTC
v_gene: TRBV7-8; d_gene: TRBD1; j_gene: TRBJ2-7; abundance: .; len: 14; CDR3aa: CASSATGGARKQYF; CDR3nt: TGTGCCAGCAGCGCCACAGGGGGAGCCAGGAAGCAGTACTTC
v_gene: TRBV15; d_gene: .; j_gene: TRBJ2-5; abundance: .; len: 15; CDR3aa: CATSRAGRAGETQYF; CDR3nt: TGTGCCACCAGCAGAGCGGGCAGGGCGGGGGAGACCCAGTACTTC
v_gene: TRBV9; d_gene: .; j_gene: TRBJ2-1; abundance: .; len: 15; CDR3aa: CASSYNQGGVNEQFF; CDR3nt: TGTGCCAGCAGCTACAATCAAGGAGGGGTGAATGAGCAGTTCTTC
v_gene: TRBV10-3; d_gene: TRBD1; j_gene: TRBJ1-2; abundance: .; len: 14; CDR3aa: CAISPGGDRDGYTF; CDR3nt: TGTGCCATCAGTCCTGGCGGGGACAGGGATGGCTACACCTTC
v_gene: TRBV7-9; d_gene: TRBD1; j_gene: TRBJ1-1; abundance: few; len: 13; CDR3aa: CASSFPGDRVAFF; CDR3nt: TGTGCCAGCAGCTTCCCGGGGGACAGGGTGGCTTTCTTT
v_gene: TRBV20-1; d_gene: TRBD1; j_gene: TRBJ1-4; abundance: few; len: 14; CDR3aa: CSAIVQGGYEKLFF; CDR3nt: TGCAGTGCCATCGTACAGGGGGGGTATGAAAAACTGTTTTTT
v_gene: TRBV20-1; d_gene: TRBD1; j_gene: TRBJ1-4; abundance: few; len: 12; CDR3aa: CSARTGDEKLFF; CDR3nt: TGCAGTGCTAGGACAGGGGACGAAAAACTGTTTTTT
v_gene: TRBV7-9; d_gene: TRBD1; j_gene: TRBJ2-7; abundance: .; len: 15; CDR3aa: CASSLGDRVAYEQYF; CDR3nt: TGTGCCAGCAGCTTAGGGGACAGGGTGGCTTACGAGCAGTACTTC
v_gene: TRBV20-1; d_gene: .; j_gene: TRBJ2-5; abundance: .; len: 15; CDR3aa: CGASKGERYTDTQYF; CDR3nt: TGCGGTGCTAGCAAAGGCGAGCGGTACACAGATACGCAGTACTTC
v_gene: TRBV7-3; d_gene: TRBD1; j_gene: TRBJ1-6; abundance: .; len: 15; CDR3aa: CASSSTGQGASPLHF; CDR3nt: TGTGCCAGCAGCTCCACGGGACAGGGGGCTTCACCCCTCCACTTT
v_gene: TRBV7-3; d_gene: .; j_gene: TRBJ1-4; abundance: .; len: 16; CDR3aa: CASSLSSERTNEKLFF; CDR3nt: TGTGCCAGCAGCTTAAGCAGTGAGCGGACGAATGAAAAACTGTTTTTT
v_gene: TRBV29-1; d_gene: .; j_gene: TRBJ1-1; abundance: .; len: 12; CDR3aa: CSSVGTATEAFF; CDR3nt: TGCAGCTCCGTAGGGACCGCAACTGAAGCTTTCTTT
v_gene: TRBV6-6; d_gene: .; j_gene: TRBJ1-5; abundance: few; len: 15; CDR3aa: CASSPSTVSNQPQHF; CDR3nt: TGTGCCAGCAGCCCGTCGACAGTTAGCAATCAGCCCCAGCATTTT
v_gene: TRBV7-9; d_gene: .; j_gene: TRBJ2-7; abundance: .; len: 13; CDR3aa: CASSGRGTYEQYF; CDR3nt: TGTGCCAGCAGTGGCCGCGGGACCTACGAGCAGTACTTC
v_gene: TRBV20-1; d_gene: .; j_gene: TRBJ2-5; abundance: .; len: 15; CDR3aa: CSARDLVGPQETQYF; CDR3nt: TGCAGTGCTAGAGATCTGGTAGGGCCCCAAGAGACCCAGTACTTC
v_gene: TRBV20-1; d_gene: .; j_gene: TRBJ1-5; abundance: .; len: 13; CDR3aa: CSARGGGNQPQHF; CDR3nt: TGCAGTGCTAGAGGGGGGGGCAATCAGCCCCAGCATTTT
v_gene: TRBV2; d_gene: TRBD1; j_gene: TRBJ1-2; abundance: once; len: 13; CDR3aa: CAIRQGAIYGYTF; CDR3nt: TGTGCCATTAGACAGGGGGCTATCTATGGCTACACCTTC
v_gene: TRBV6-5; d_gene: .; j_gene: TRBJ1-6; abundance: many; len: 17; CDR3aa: CASSPQRRGSYNSPLHF; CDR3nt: TGTGCCAGCAGTCCCCAGCGCAGAGGGTCCTATAATTCACCCCTCCACTTT
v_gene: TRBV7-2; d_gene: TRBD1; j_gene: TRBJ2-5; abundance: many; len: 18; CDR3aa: CASSSMFMSTGGRETQYF; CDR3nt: TGTGCCAGCAGCTCCATGTTCATGTCGACAGGGGGTAGGGAGACCCAGTACTTC
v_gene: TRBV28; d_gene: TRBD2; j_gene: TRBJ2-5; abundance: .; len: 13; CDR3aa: CASSLAGVWTQYF; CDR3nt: TGTGCCAGCAGTTTAGCGGGAGTATGGACCCAGTACTTC
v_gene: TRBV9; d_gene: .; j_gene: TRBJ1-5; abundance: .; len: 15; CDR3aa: CASSMNGDTNQPQHF; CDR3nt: TGTGCCAGCAGTATGAATGGGGACACCAATCAGCCCCAGCATTTT
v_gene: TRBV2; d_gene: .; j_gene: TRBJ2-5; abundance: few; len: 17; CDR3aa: CASSVSAEGRFGETQYF; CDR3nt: TGTGCCAGCAGTGTCTCTGCAGAGGGGCGCTTCGGGGAGACCCAGTACTTC
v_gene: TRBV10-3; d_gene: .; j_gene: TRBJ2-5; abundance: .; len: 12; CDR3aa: CATNAPEETQYF; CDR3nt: TGTGCCACCAACGCTCCAGAAGAGACCCAGTACTTC
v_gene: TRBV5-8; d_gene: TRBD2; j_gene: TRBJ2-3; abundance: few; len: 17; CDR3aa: CASSRDRGLAGADTQYF; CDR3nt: TGTGCCAGCAGCCGGGACAGGGGACTAGCGGGAGCAGATACGCAGTATTTT
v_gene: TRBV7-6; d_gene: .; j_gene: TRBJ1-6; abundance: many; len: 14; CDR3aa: CASSLSSGNSPLHF; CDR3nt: TGTGCCAGCAGCCTCTCTTCTGGGAATTCACCCCTCCACTTT
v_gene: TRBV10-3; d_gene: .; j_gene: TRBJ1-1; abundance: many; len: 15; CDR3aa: CATQAVGGLNTEAFF; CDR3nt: TGTGCCACACAGGCCGTGGGGGGGCTGAACACTGAAGCTTTCTTT
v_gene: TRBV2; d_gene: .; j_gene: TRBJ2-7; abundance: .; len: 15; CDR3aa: CASSEAGRGAYEQYF; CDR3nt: TGTGCCAGCAGTGAAGCGGGCAGGGGGGCGTACGAGCAGTACTTC
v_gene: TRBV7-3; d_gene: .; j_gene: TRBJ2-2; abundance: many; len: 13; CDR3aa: CASSLSYTGELFF; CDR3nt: TGTGCCAGCAGCTTAAGCTACACCGGGGAGCTGTTTTTT
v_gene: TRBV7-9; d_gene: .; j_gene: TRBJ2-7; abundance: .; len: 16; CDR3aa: CASSLAGIGPSYEQYF; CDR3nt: TGTGCCAGCAGCTTAGCAGGGATCGGGCCCTCCTACGAGCAGTACTTC
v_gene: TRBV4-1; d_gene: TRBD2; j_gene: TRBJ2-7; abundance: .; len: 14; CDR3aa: CASSQEISGSEQYF; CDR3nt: TGCGCCAGCAGCCAAGAGATTAGCGGGAGCGAGCAGTACTTC
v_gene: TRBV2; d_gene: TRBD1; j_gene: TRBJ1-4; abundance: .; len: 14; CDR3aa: CASSPQGRYEKLFF; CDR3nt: TGTGCCAGCTCACCACAGGGGCGCTATGAAAAACTGTTTTTT
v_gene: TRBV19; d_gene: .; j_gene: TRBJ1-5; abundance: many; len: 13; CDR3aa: CASSLAGNQPQHF; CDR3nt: TGTGCCAGTAGTTTGGCAGGCAATCAGCCCCAGCATTTT
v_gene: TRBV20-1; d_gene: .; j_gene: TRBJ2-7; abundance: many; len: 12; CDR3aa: CSATGFSYEQYF; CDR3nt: TGCAGTGCTACCGGTTTCTCCTACGAGCAGTACTTC
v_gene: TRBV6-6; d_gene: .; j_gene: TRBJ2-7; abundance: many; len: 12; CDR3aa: CASTGQNYEQYF; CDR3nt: TGTGCCAGCACGGGACAAAACTACGAGCAGTACTTC
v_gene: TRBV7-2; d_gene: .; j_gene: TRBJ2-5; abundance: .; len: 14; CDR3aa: CASSLSVWGETQYF; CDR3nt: TGTGCCAGCAGTTTATCCGTGTGGGGGGAGACCCAGTACTTC
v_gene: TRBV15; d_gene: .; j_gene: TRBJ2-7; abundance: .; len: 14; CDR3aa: CATSRRQSSYEQYF; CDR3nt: TGTGCCACCAGCAGAAGACAGTCCTCCTACGAGCAGTACTTC
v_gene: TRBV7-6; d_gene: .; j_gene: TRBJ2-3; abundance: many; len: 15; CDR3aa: CASSLTLDSTDTQYF; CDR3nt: TGTGCCAGCAGCCTGACTCTCGACAGCACAGATACGCAGTATTTT
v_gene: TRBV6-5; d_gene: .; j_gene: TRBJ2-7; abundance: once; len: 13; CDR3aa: CASSAQGVYEQYF; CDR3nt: TGTGCCAGCAGTGCTCAGGGTGTCTACGAGCAGTACTTC
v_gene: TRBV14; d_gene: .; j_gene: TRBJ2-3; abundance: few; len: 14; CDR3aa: CASSPWSGIDTQYF; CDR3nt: TGTGCCAGCTCACCGTGGTCAGGAATAGATACGCAGTATTTT
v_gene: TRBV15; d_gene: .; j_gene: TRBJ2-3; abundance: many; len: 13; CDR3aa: CATSPQGGNTQYF; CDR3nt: TGTGCCACCAGCCCTCAGGGCGGGAATACGCAGTATTTT
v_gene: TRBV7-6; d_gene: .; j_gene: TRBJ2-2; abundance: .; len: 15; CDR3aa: CASSPWASLTGELFF; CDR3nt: TGTGCCAGCAGCCCATGGGCCTCACTCACCGGGGAGCTGTTTTTT
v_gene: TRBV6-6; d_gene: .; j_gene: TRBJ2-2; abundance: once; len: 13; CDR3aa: CASSPEAAGELFF; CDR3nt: TGTGCCAGCAGTCCCGAGGCGGCCGGGGAGCTGTTTTTT
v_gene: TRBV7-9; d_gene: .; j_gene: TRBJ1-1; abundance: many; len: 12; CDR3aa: CASSLVAGEAFF; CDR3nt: TGTGCCAGCAGCTTAGTAGCCGGAGAAGCTTTCTTT
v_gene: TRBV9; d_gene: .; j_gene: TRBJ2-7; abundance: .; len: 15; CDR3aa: CASSVTTGWAYEQYF; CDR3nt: TGTGCCAGCAGCGTAACAACAGGGTGGGCCTACGAGCAGTACTTC
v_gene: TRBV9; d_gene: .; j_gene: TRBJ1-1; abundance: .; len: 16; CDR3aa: CASSQDPSGGGTEAFF; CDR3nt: TGTGCCAGCAGCCAAGACCCGTCGGGGGGGGGCACTGAAGCTTTCTTT
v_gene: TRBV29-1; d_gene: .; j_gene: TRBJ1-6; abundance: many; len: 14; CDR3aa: CSVGGRRYNSPLHF; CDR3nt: TGCAGCGTTGGGGGGCGCCGATATAATTCACCCCTCCACTTT
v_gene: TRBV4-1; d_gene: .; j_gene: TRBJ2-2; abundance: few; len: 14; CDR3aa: CASSQEGLTGELFF; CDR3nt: TGCGCCAGCAGCCAAGAGGGCCTCACCGGGGAGCTGTTTTTT
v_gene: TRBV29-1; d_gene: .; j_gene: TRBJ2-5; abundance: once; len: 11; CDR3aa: CSLRHQETQYF; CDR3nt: TGCAGCTTGCGGCACCAAGAGACCCAGTACTTC
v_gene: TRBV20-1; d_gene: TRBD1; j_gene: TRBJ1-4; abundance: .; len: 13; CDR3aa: CSAPGQGNEKLFF; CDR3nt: TGCAGTGCTCCGGGACAGGGGAATGAAAAACTGTTTTTT